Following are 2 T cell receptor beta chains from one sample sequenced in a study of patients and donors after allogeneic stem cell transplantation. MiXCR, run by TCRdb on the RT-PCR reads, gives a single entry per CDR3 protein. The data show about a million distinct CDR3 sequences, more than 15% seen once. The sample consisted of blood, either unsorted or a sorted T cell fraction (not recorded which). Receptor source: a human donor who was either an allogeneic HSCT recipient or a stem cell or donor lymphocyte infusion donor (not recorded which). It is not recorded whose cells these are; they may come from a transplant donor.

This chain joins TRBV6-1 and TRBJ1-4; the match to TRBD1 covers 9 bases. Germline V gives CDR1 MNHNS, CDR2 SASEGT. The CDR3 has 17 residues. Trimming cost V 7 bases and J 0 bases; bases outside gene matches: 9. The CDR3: CASTKPGQGTTNEKLFF. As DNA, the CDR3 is TGTGCCAGCACCAAACCGGGACAGGGAACAACTAATGAAAAACTGTTTTTT.

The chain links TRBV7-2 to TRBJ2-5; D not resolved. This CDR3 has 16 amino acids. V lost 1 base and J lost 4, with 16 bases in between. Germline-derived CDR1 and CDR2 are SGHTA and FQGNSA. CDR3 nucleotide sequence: TGTGCCAGCAGCTTAGGAGTTGCAGGCATACTAGAGACCCAGTACTTC. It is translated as CASSLGVAGILETQYF.